The T cell receptor (beta chain) described here comes from a study of blood T cells in healthy people across ages. The V gene's germline CDR1 is LNHNV and CDR2 YYDKDF (reference sequence). Deletions cut 1 base from V and 3 bases from J, with 3 bases between. The CDR3 is 12 residues long. A J-beta primer mix and a sample-barcoded 5' primer were used in a second PCR of roughly 7 to 12 cycles. TCRdb recomputed calls from the 5' RACE reads with MiXCR, one row per CDR3 protein. The sample gives around 500,000 distinct CDR3 sequences, approximately 26% of which show up once; approximately 3.3% is in the top ten. The same sample was also studied in work on T cells of mothers and their children.

The sequencing input was blood. The rearrangement uses TRBV15 and TRBJ2-5; D is unclear. The sequence came from a boy aged 2-15 years in good health. This CDR3 reads CATSRVKETQYF. Here the CDR3 DNA reads TGTGCCACCAGCAGAGTCAAAGAGACCCAGTACTTC.